Shown below are 28 T cell receptor beta chains from a single sample sequenced in a study of shared clonotypes between healthy human individuals. The table came from immunoSEQ multiplex PCR; TCRdb's copy has only in-frame clones and leaves some out. The table shows some 550,000 clones, with roughly 97% occurring only once. The sequenced sample consisted of naive CD4+ T cells sorted from blood. Regarding subset: CD45RA+ positively selected. The source is a woman aged 25-40 years in good health.

The chain combines TRBV4-2 with TRBJ2-7; the match to TRBD1 covers 7 bases. CDR1 and CDR2 (germline): LGHNA, YNFKEQ. The CDR3 consists of 13 residues. J lost 2 bases, V lost 4 bases, and 2 bases had no gene match. Here the CDR3 reads CASSRQGTYEQYF. CDR3 DNA: TGTGCCAGCAGCCGACAGGGAACCTACGAGCAGTACTTC.

Only one count was recorded for this clone. The CDR3 sequence: CASSRRQQPQHF. CDR3 nucleotides: TGTGCCAGTAGTAGGCGACAGCAGCCCCAGCATTTT. The V gene is TRBV19, the J gene TRBJ1-5; TRBD1 is a possible D gene (5 bases). Trimming took off 4 bases at V and 7 bases at J, with 8 bases between the two ends. This CDR3 contains 12 residues. In germline, CDR1 is LNHDA, CDR2 SQIVND (reference sequence).

The J gene is TRBJ2-2, the V gene TRBV11-3; D remains unclear. The CDR3 loop spans 12 amino acids. Per the germline V gene, CDR1 is SGHNT and CDR2 is YENEEA. V lost 5 bases and J lost 11, with 12 bases in between. The CDR3 loop is CASSPTGGELFF. CDR3 nucleotide sequence: TGTGCCAGCAGCCCGACCGGTGGTGAGCTGTTTTTT.

The gene calls are TRBV29-1 and TRBJ2-3, with D tentatively TRBD1 or TRBD2 (5 bases each). The CDR3 runs 15 residues. Germline V gives CDR1 SQVTM, CDR2 ANQGSEA. The V end was cut by 6 bases, the J end by 2 bases, with 18 bases between. CDR3: CSVDWGSSPTDTQYF. In DNA form, the CDR3 reads TGCAGCGTAGATTGGGGGTCCTCCCCCACAGATACGCAGTATTTT.

The rearrangement uses TRBV28 and TRBJ2-2, with 7 bases identical to TRBD1. Germline CDR1 is MDHEN and CDR2 is SYDVKM. V shed 2 bases, J shed 6 bases, and the junction held 6 bases outside the gene matches. The CDR3 is 15 amino acids. CDR3 in DNA: TGTGCCAGCAGTTTAGGAGACAGGGAGTCCGGGGAGCTGTTTTTT. It is translated as CASSLGDRESGELFF.

The chain uses TRBV28 and TRBJ2-1; 7 bases are shared with TRBD1. The V segment lost 5 bases and the J segment 0 bases; nucleotides outside the gene matches: 4. There are 15 residues in the CDR3. Germline CDR1 MDHEN, CDR2 SYDVKM. CDR3 in DNA: TGTGCCAGCAGTCTACAGGGGAGCTCCTACAATGAGCAGTTCTTC. Amino acids: CASSLQGSSYNEQFF.

The chain employs TRBV27 and TRBJ2-7; maybe TRBD2 (6 bases). The V and J ends lost 0 bases and 0 bases respectively, with 9 bases between them. Germline CDR1 reads MNHEY; CDR2 reads SMNVEV (reference sequence). The CDR3 has 15 amino acids. The CDR3 DNA reads TGTGCCAGCAGTTTATCCGGGAGAAGCTCCTACGAGCAGTACTTC. It specifies CASSLSGRSSYEQYF.

The J gene is TRBJ2-1, the V gene TRBV7-2; 9 bases agree with TRBD2. The J segment lost 2 bases and the V segment lost 5 bases, leaving 4 bases of the junction unmatched. Germline CDR1 SGHTA, CDR2 FQGNSA. The CDR3 length is 15 residues. CDR3 residues: CASSGGLATYNEQFF. For the CDR3, the DNA is TGTGCCAGCAGCGGAGGACTAGCGACCTACAATGAGCAGTTCTTC.

The V gene is TRBV6-5, the J gene TRBJ2-3; 9 nucleotides line up with TRBD2. V lost 0 bases to trimming and J lost 4 bases; unmatched junction nucleotides: 2. The germline V gene has CDR1 MNHEY and CDR2 SVGAGI. The CDR3 has 15 amino acids. This CDR3 is CASSYSSGSSDTQYF. As DNA, the CDR3 is TGTGCCAGCAGTTACTCTAGCGGGAGCTCAGATACGCAGTATTTT.

The chain employs TRBV11-2 and TRBJ1-1; 10 nucleotides match TRBD1. Germline V gives CDR1 SGHAT, CDR2 FQNNGV. J was trimmed by 0 bases and V by 4 bases; bases with no gene match: 5. This CDR3 contains 16 residues. CDR3 DNA: TGTGCCAGCAGCTGGACAGGGGGACCTATGAACACTGAAGCTTTCTTT. It specifies CASSWTGGPMNTEAFF.

This chain links TRBV10-3 with TRBJ2-7; TRBD1 agrees at 11 bases. Germline V gene data show CDR1 as ENHRY and CDR2 as SYGVKD. V was clipped by 4 bases and J by 0 bases; unmatched bases: 5. CDR3 length: 16 amino acids. CDR3 sequence reads: CAISGSGQGASYEQYF. CDR3 coding DNA: TGTGCCATCAGTGGGTCTGGACAGGGGGCCTCCTACGAGCAGTACTTC.

This CDR3 is CAAQQGGRYGYTF. CDR3 DNA: TGTGCCGCCCAGCAGGGGGGTCGCTATGGCTACACCTTC. The chain uses TRBV10-3 and TRBJ1-2, with TRBD1 matching over 7 bases. This CDR3 has 13 amino acids. The ends lost 11 bases at V and 4 bases at J; junction bases unmatched: 10. Germline CDR1 and CDR2: ENHRY and SYGVKD.

The V and J genes are TRBV18 and TRBJ2-7; D is undetermined. Trimming cost V 3 bases and J 6 bases, with 9 bases left between them. This CDR3 comprises 12 residues. Looked up from germline, CDR1 is KGHSH and CDR2 is LQKENI. The CDR3 sequence: CASSPGQSEQYF. The CDR3 coding sequence is TGTGCCAGCTCACCTGGGCAGTCCGAGCAGTACTTC.

The CDR3, as DNA: TGCGCCAGCAGCCAACGCGACAGGGACGGCTACACCTTC. It translates to CASSQRDRDGYTF. The chain links TRBV4-1 to TRBJ1-2; 7 bases align to TRBD1. From germline, CDR1 is MGHRA and CDR2 YSYEKL. This CDR3 spans 13 amino acids. V lost 2 bases and J lost 8; bases outside the gene matches: 5.

V gene TRBV5-5 combines with J gene TRBJ1-4, with D maybe TRBD1 (6 bases). Germline CDR1 reads SGHKS; CDR2 reads YYEKEE (reference sequence). This CDR3 spans 17 amino acids. V gave up 0 bases and J gave up 7 bases, with 19 bases separating them. In nucleotides, the CDR3 is TGTGCCAGCAGCTTGGGGATAGGACAGTCGGGTGGTGAAAAACTGTTTTTT. Translation gives CASSLGIGQSGGEKLFF.

This sequence joins TRBV7-9 and TRBJ1-3, with 9 nucleotides matching TRBD1. Trimming at V came to 4 bases and at J to 4 bases, leaving 5 bases not matched to a gene. The CDR3 has 15 residues. Germline assignment: CDR1 SEHNR and CDR2 FQNEAQ (reference sequence). In DNA, the CDR3 is TGTGCCAGCAGCTCCTACAGGGGGCCGGGAAACACCATATATTTT. Amino acids: CASSSYRGPGNTIYF.

The V gene is TRBV27, the J gene TRBJ2-1; D might be TRBD1 or TRBD2, each matching 7 bases. The germline gives CDR1 MNHEY, CDR2 SMNVEV (reference sequence). There are 14 residues in the CDR3. The V end was cut by 6 bases, the J end by 7 bases, with 16 bases between. The CDR3 region is CASSQFRGGNEQFF. In DNA, the CDR3 is TGTGCCAGCAGCCAGTTCAGGGGGGGGAATGAGCAGTTCTTC.

The chain carries TRBV7-7 and TRBJ2-7; TRBD1 matches 8 bases. The germline V gene has CDR1 SSHAT and CDR2 FNYEAQ (reference sequence). This CDR3 is built from 17 residues. V shed 1 base and J 0 bases; nucleotides not matched to a gene: 8. DNA of the CDR3: TGTGCCAGCAGCTTAGGTTCAGGGGACAGGAGCTCCTACGAGCAGTACTTC. Translation gives CASSLGSGDRSSYEQYF.

This chain links TRBV7-9 with TRBJ1-1; tentative D call: TRBD1 (5 bases). Per the germline V gene, CDR1 is SEHNR and CDR2 is FQNEAQ (reference sequence). The germline V and J ends were trimmed by 1 base and 4 bases, with 7 bases remaining between them. This CDR3 contains 13 residues. In nucleotides, the CDR3 is TGTGCCAGCAGCTTAGGCGGGGCCACTGAAGCTTTCTTT. Residues: CASSLGGATEAFF.

V gene TRBV28 combines with J gene TRBJ1-1; 8 positions agree with TRBD1. The CDR3 is 15 amino acids. V lost 7 bases, J lost 0 bases, and 7 bases stayed unmatched. Germline V gives CDR1 MDHEN, CDR2 SYDVKM. This CDR3 is CASKGQDFMNTEAFF. CDR3 DNA: TGTGCCAGCAAGGGACAGGATTTTATGAACACTGAAGCTTTCTTT. The complete variable domain, with remaining parts taken from reference TRBV28 and TRBJ1-1, reads DVKVTQSSRYLVKRTGEKVFLECVQDMDHENMFWYRQDPGLGLRLIYFSYDVKMKEKGDIPEGYSVSREKKERFSLILESASTNQTSMYLCASKGQDFMNTEAFFGQGTRLTVV.

The genes are TRBV1 and TRBJ2-1. TRBV1 constitutes a pseudogene. CDR3 length: 17 amino acids. The CDR3 is CTSSQDQGRSSYNEQFF. The CDR3 DNA is TGCACCAGCAGCCAAGATCAAGGCAGGAGCTCCTACAATGAGCAGTTCTTC.

J is TRBJ2-7 and V is TRBV10-2; 10 positions match TRBD2. V shed 7 bases and J 3 bases; nucleotides not matched to a gene: 3. Germline assignment: CDR1 WSHSY and CDR2 SAAADI. This CDR3 contains 13 residues. The CDR3, as DNA: TGCGCCAGCAACGTAGCGGGAGGCTACGAGCAGTACTTC. This sequence encodes CASNVAGGYEQYF.

The rearrangement links TRBV27 to TRBJ1-2; possibly TRBD1 for D (5 bases). Germline V gene data show CDR1 as MNHEY and CDR2 as SMNVEV (reference sequence). The CDR3 covers 14 residues. V lost 6 bases, J lost 3 bases, and 14 bases lay in between. CDR3 protein: CASRSWGEDYGYTF. DNA for the CDR3: TGTGCCAGCAGATCATGGGGGGAAGACTATGGCTACACCTTC.

V is TRBV19 and J is TRBJ2-1; D possibly corresponds to TRBD2 (5 bases). This CDR3 comprises 15 residues. Germline CDR1 LNHDA, CDR2 SQIVND (reference sequence). V was pared by 5 bases and J by 0 bases, with 11 bases between. CDR3: CASSRGSPSYNEQFF. CDR3 sequence (DNA): TGTGCCAGTAGTCGGGGTAGCCCCTCCTACAATGAGCAGTTCTTC. Variable domain in full (rest from reference TRBV19 and TRBJ2-1): DGGITQSPKYLFRKEGQNVTLSCEQNLNHDAMYWYRQDPGQGLRLIYYSQIVNDFQKGDIAEGYSVSREKKESFPLTVTSAQKNPTAFYLCASSRGSPSYNEQFFGPGTRLTVL.

The chain is built from TRBV28 and TRBJ1-2, with 9 bases identical to TRBD1. In germline, CDR1 is MDHEN, CDR2 SYDVKM. With V trimmed by 6 bases and J by 8 bases, 13 bases remained unmatched. This CDR3 contains 15 residues. The DNA for the CDR3 is TGTGCCAGCAGCACCTCCGGGACAGGGACTTTGGGCTACACCTTC. It codes for CASSTSGTGTLGYTF.

This rearrangement joins TRBV19 to TRBJ1-2, with 9 bases fitting TRBD1. CDR3 size: 14 residues. Germline lookup yields CDR1 LNHDA and CDR2 SQIVND (reference sequence). Trimming cost V 4 bases and J 2 bases; bases outside gene matches: 2. The CDR3 DNA reads TGTGCCAGTAGTAGGGGACAGGGAAACTATGGCTACACCTTC. It codes for CASSRGQGNYGYTF.

The chain recombines TRBV7-9 with TRBJ2-6; D unresolved. The CDR3 sequence is 13 residues long. CDR1 and CDR2 (germline): SEHNR, FQNEAQ (reference sequence). V lost 10 bases and J 7 bases, leaving 14 bases between the germline ends. This chain's CDR3 is CAISIRPANVLTF. In DNA form, the CDR3 reads TGTGCCATCTCAATCAGACCCGCCAACGTCCTGACTTTC.

This clone has a single count. The gene calls are TRBV6-1 and TRBJ1-2, with 7 positions matching TRBD1. Unmatched junction bases numbered 5, after V lost 3 bases and J lost 1 base. CDR1 and CDR2 (germline): MNHNS, SASEGT. This CDR3 has 15 amino acids. The CDR3: CASSDLQGLNYGYTF. CDR3 in DNA: TGTGCCAGCAGTGACCTACAGGGGCTTAACTATGGCTACACCTTC.